The clone carrying this T cell receptor (beta chain) was observed a handful of times. Its antigen is still unknown. Constant-segment primers served in 5'RACE that generated TCR alpha and TCR beta cDNA libraries bearing sample barcodes and UMIs. TCRdb re-called the 5' RACE reads with MiXCR, one entry per CDR3 protein. The sample includes tens of thousands of distinct CDR3 sequences, approximately 13% of them seen just once. Germline CDR1 and CDR2: LNHDA and SQIVND (reference sequence). V was pared by 2 bases and J by 8 bases, with 7 bases of the junction left unmatched. The CDR3 consists of 16 residues. The data belong to a study of T-cell memory formation after mild COVID-19. As for the study in general: Clustering of TCRs was largely donor specific. Study-level findings and limits: Day 15 to 85 contractors were CD4/CD8 balanced; later expanders leaned CD4+. Among contracting clones, CD4+ were mainly CM/EM and CD8+ enriched in EMRA.

The clonotype was recovered from an adult woman who had mild COVID-19 (a few samples of this study predate the infection). Cell type and time point are not known. The specimen was PBMCs or a T cell subset sorted from them (not recorded which). The chain joins TRBV19 to TRBJ1-3, with 12 positions matching TRBD1. CDR3: CASSINPGQGADTIYF. In nucleotides, the CDR3 is TGTGCCAGTAGTATAAACCCGGGACAGGGGGCCGACACCATATATTTT.